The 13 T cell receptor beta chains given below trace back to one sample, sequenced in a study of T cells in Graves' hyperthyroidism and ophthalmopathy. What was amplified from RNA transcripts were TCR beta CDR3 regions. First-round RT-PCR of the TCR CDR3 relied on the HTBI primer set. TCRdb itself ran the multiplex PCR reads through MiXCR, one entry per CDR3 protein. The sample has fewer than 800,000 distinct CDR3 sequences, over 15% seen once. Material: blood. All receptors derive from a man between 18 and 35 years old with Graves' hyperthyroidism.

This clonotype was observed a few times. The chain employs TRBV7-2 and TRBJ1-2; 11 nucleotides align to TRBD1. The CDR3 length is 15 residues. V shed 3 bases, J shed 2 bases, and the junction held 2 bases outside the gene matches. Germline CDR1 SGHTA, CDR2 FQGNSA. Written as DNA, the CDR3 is TGTGCCAGCAGCTTTGGGGACAGGGGGAACTATGGCTACACCTTC. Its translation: CASSFGDRGNYGYTF.

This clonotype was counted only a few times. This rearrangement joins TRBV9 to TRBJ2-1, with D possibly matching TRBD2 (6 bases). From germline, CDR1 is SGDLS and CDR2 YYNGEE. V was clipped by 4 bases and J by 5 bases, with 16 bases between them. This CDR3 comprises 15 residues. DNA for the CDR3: TGTGCCAGCAGCCCCACTAGTCCGGGGGACAATGAGCAGTTCTTC. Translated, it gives CASSPTSPGDNEQFF.

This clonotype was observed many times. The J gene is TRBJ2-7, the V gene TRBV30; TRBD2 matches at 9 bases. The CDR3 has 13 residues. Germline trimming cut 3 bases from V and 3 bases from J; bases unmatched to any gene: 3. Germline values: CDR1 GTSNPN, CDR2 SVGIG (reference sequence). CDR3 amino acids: CAWRGSGSYEQYF. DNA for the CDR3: TGTGCCTGGAGAGGTAGCGGGAGCTACGAGCAGTACTTC.

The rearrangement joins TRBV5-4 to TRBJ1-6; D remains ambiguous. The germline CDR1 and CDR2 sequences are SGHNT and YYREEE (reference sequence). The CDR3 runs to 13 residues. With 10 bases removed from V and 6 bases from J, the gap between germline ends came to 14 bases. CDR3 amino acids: CAARQEPNSPLHF. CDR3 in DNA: TGTGCCGCCCGGCAGGAACCTAATTCACCCCTCCACTTT. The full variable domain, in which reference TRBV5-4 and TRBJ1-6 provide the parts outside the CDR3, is ETGVTQSPTHLIKTRGQQVTLRCSSQSGHNTVSWYQQALGQGPQFIFQYYREEENGRGNFPPRFSGLQFPNYSSELNVNALELDDSALYLCAARQEPNSPLHFGNGTRLTVT.

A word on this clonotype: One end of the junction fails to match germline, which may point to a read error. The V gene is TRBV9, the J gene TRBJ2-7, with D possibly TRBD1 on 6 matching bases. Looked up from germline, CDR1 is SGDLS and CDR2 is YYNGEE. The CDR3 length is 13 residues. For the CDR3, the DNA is TGTGCCAGCAGCACACGGACAGCCTACGAGCAGCACTTC. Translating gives CASSTRTAYEQHF.

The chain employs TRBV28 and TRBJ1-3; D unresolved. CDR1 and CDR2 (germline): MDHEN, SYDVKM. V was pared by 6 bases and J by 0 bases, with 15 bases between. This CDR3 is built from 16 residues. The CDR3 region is CASSPIQALSGNTIYF. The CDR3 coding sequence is TGTGCCAGCAGCCCGATCCAGGCTCTCTCTGGAAACACCATATATTTT.

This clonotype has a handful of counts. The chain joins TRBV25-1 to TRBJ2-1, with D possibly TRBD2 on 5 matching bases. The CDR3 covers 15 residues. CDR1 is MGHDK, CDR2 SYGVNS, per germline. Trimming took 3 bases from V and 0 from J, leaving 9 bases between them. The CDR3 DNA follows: TGTGCCAGCAGTGAGCCGGGGAGCTCCTACAATGAGCAGTTCTTC. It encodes CASSEPGSSYNEQFF.

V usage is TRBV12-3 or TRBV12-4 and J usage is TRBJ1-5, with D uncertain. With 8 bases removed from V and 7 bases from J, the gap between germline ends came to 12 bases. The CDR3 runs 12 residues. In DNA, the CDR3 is TGTGCCAGCCCGCGTCGGGAGCAGCCCCAGCATTTT. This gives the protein CASPRREQPQHF.

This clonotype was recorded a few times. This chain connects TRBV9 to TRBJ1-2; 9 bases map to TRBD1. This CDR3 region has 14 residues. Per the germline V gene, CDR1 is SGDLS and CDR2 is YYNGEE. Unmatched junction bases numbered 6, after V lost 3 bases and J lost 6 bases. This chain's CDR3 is CASSGTGTGNGYTF. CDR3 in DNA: TGTGCCAGCAGCGGCACCGGGACAGGGAATGGCTACACCTTC.

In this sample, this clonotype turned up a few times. The DNA for the CDR3 is TGCGCCAGCAGTGCCGAAGGCAGGGGAGGAGGAGAGACCCAGTACTTC. Its translation: CASSAEGRGGGETQYF. This chain uses TRBV10-2 with TRBJ2-5, with D perhaps given as TRBD1 or TRBD2 (6 bases each). This CDR3 is built from 16 residues. Germline-derived CDR1 and CDR2 are WSHSY and SAAADI. Trimming shortened V by 4 bases and J by 4 bases, and 19 bases separated the two germline ends.

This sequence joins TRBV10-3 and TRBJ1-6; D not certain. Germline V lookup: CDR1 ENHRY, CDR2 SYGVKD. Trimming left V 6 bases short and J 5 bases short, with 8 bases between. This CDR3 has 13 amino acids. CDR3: CAIRAPDNSPLHF. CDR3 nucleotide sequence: TGTGCCATCAGGGCACCGGATAATTCACCCCTCCACTTT.

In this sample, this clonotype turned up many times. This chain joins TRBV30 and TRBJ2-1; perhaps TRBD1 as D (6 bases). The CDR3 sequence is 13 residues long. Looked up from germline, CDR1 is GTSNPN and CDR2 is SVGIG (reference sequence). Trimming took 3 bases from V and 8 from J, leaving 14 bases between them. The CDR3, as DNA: TGTGCCTGGAGCAGGAATCCAGGGGATGAGCAGTTCTTC. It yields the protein CAWSRNPGDEQFF.

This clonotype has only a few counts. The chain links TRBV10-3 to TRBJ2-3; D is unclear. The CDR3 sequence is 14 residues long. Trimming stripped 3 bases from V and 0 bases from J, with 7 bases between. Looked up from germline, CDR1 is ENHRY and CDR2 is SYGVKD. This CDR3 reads CAISERVSTDTQYF. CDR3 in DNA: TGTGCCATCAGTGAAAGGGTGAGCACAGATACGCAGTATTTT.